This TCR beta chain emerged from a study of graft-versus-host responses after intestinal transplantation. About the research overall: Recipients had transplants, and these were multivisceral, liver-intestinal, or isolated intestinal. All of the recipients had induction that used anti-thymocyte globulin, then tacrolimus and steroids for three to four years. The study, taken as a whole, reports: Detection of GvH clones occurred in recipient marrow, and some had their first appearance in ileum or blood. Where graft-donor T cell macrochimerism was present, patients had high graft-versus-host to host-versus-graft clonal ratios in allografts.

Germline V CDR1 and CDR2: GTSNPN, SVGIG (reference sequence). The CDR3 sequence is 16 residues long. The germline V and J ends were trimmed by 1 base and 1 base, with 14 bases remaining between them. Concerning this clone itself: Its target is not known.

Method: immunoSEQ multiplex PCR; TCRdb's copy keeps in-frame clones and lacks some. The sample includes about 82,000 clones, more than 85% of them seen just once. This clonotype was sampled from a human donor who was the organ donor for an intestinal transplant. The gene calls are TRBV30 and TRBJ1-5; D is ambiguous. Sequencing used unstimulated CD4+ T cells sorted from spleen or lymph node cells, obtained before transplant. The CDR3 loop is CAWSGNVAESNQPQHF. In DNA form, the CDR3 reads TGTGCCTGGAGTGGAAACGTGGCGGAAAGCAATCAGCCCCAGCATTTT.